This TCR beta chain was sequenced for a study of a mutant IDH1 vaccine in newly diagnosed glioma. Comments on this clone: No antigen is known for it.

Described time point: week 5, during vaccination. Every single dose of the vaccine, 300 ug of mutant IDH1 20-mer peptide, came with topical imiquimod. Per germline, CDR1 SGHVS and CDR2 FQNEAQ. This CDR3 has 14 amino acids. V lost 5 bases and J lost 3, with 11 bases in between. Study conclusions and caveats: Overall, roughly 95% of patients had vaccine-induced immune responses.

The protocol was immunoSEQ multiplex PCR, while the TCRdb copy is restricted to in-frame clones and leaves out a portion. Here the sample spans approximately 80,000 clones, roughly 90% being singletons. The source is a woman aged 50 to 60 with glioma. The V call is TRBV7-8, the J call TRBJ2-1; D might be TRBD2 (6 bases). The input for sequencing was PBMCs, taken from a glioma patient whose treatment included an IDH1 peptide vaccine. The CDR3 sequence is CASSPGTHYNEQFF. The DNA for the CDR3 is TGTGCCAGCAGCCCCGGGACTCACTACAATGAGCAGTTCTTC.